The sequence of this T cell receptor beta chain was determined in a study of blood T cells in healthy people across ages. Isolation of PBMCs gave at least 6.5 million cells per sample. Study-wide findings and caveats: What prevented conclusive comparison of naive and antigen-experienced cells was that PBMCs were unsorted.

Of note for this clonotype: Its target is unknown.

The CDR3 length is 15 residues. The germline V gene encodes CDR1 MGHRA and CDR2 YSYEKL. V shed 4 bases and J 7 bases; nucleotides not matched to a gene: 10. A sample-barcoded 5' primer and a J-beta primer mix were used in a second PCR of roughly 7 to 12 cycles. TCRdb redid the calling of the 5' RACE reads with MiXCR, one entry per CDR3 protein. The data contain around 800,000 distinct CDR3 sequences, about 62% of them singletons. The source is a man aged 25-45 years in good health. The sequencing sample was made of blood. The chain uses TRBV4-1 and TRBJ1-5; 7 bases agree with TRBD1. The DNA of the CDR3 is TGCGCCAGCAGCCCCTGGGGCAGGGGGGACCAGCCCCAGCATTTT. Protein product: CASSPWGRGDQPQHF.